This T cell receptor (beta chain) was captured by sequencing in a study of T cell responses to AZD1222 COVID-19 vaccine. Here immunoSEQ multiplex PCR was the method, and the copy in TCRdb shows in-frame clones only, minus some. The sample shows tens of thousands of clones, under 90% of them seen only once. This receptor was taken from an adult who received the AZD1222 COVID-19 vaccine. Sequenced material: peripheral blood, taken 28 days after the second AZD1222 dose.

This CDR3 reads CASSQAKGNTGELFF. CDR3 DNA sequence: TGCGCCAGCAGCCAAGCTAAAGGGAACACCGGGGAGCTGTTTTTT. V and J are TRBV4-1 and TRBJ2-2, with D unclear. The germline V gene has CDR1 MGHRA and CDR2 YSYEKL. The germline V and J ends were trimmed by 1 base and 1 base, with 7 bases remaining between them. The CDR3 covers 15 residues.